This T cell receptor beta chain was identified during a study of Ad26.COV2.S vaccination and SARS-CoV-2 variants. Study context: The donor belonged to the COV1001 Ad26.COV2.S trial arm. Into the muscle, Ad26.COV2.S was dosed once or twice, 56 days apart.

As to treatment: some 19 received Ad26.COV2.S at low or high dose, single or two shots; several received placebo; per-sample allocation not given. Specimens were obtained on day 63 following the first vaccine or placebo injection. Whoever gave the sample was an adult aged 18-55 years in Boston. The assay was immunoSEQ multiplex PCR, and TCRdb's table has in-frame clones only and misses some. The profile shows approximately 340,000 clones, about 85% of them singletons. Between the trimmed V and J ends, which lost 2 bases and 5 bases, there was a span of 7 bases. CDR1 is GTSNPN, CDR2 SVGIG, per germline (reference sequence). The CDR3 spans 11 residues.

The material sequenced was peripheral blood, taken in a trial of Ad26.COV2.S vaccine versus placebo. The chain links TRBV30 to TRBJ2-7; D might be TRBD1 (6 bases). The TCR originated in a person between 18 and 65 years old who received the Ad26.COV2.S COVID-19 vaccine or a placebo. The CDR3 loop is CAWSQGHEQYF. The CDR3 DNA reads as TGTGCCTGGAGTCAGGGGCACGAGCAGTACTTC.